These T cell receptor beta chains were read from a single sample in a study of post-analysis software for immune sequencing data. TCRdb independently ran MiXCR on the PCR reads; one entry per CDR3 protein. The sample includes some 890,000 distinct CDR3 sequences, around 53% of them seen just once. Sequencing was done on a sample of blood. The receptors stem from a girl aged 10-17 years with multiple sclerosis. Both conserved end residues are trimmed from each CDR3.

v_gene	j_gene	CDR3aa
TRBV5-1	TRBJ2-7	ASSPWWMSGGEQY
TRBV20-1	TRBJ1-4	SARGGTVDEKLF
TRBV2	TRBJ2-5	ASSDLAGSHNEQY
TRBV12-3/TRBV12-4	TRBJ2-1	ASSFVLGPYNEQF
TRBV4-1	TRBJ2-6	ASSQVMGQGRAGANVLT
TRBV6-5	TRBJ2-3	ASSYSGGDKQY
TRBV7-9	TRBJ1-2	ASSLEALYGCT
TRBV24-1	TRBJ2-1	ATSDPGAGGFNEQF
TRBV6-2/TRBV6-3	TRBJ2-7	ASSYSQSSYEQY
TRBV15	TRBJ2-5	ATSKDRATGYGEQY
TRBV14	TRBJ1-6	ASSQDLGSWNSPLH
TRBV29-1	TRBJ2-1	SGYEGQLDEQF
TRBV7-9	TRBJ2-1	ASSPPGGHNEQF
TRBV7-3	TRBJ1-2	ASSLVGQGIGNCGYT
TRBV20-1	TRBJ2-4	SAGGSLAKNIQY
TRBV4-1	NA	ASSQWLAGPYEQY
TRBV6-2/TRBV6-3	TRBJ2-7	ASSPTGKSSYEQY
TRBV2	TRBJ1-5	ASLGGVGQPQH
TRBV11-2	TRBJ2-6	ASSGRVGGANVLT
TRBV10-3	NA	AISHPNRASGGAYEQY
TRBV6-5	TRBJ2-7	AISAQGPWREQY
TRBV7-2	TRBJ2-6	ASSLGIGRFSGANVLT
TRBV2	TRBJ1-2	ATGTENYGYT
TRBV5-1	TRBJ1-2	ASSRYRGHYGYT
TRBV7-2	TRBJ1-4	ASSMGTSPEKLF
TRBV7-6	TRBJ2-3	ASSLEKLAGATDTQY
TRBV10-3	NA	AISEIAGASYEQY
TRBV12-3/TRBV12-4	TRBJ1-5	ASSGYPGNQPQH
TRBV3-1	TRBJ2-3	ASSQSQSADTQY
TRBV20-1	TRBJ1-5	SASNPGPSRPRH
TRBV5-1	TRBJ2-5	ASSSTGIPGLRY
TRBV7-3	TRBJ2-1	ASSLFPGGAKSSYNEQF
TRBV21-1	NA	ASSAPGRRYYEQY
TRBV3-1	TRBJ1-1	ASSQDLREGRNPMNTEAF
TRBV6-4	TRBJ2-1	ASSDFRTSTNEQF
TRBV5-1	TRBJ1-2	ASSLLGSYGYT
TRBV29-1	TRBJ1-5	SVGGNNQPQH
TRBV6-6	TRBJ2-7	ASSYSVGQPHSYEQY
TRBV7-2	TRBJ2-1	ASSLLSGRNNEQF
TRBV2	TRBJ2-1	ASSEYSGRAIDEQF
TRBV20-1	TRBJ2-5	SALYGGQETQY